This T cell receptor beta chain comes out of a study of shared clonotypes between healthy human individuals (dated by TCRdb to the early 2020s). Looking at the study overall: Three men and a couple of women, aged 18 to 49 years, made up the cohort. Leukapheresis yielded between about 0.94 and 8.9 billion PBMCs per donor. For each donor, three plates each were used for CD4 naive and CD4 memory, two plates were used for CD8 naive, and one plate was used for CD8 memory. To increase sequencing depth and limit assay-specific biases, different laboratories used diverse techniques to prepare libraries and sequence TCR repertoires. The study deeply sequenced blood TCR repertoires of about 5 healthy adults to estimate repertoire size and the extent of clonotype sharing between individuals. The investigation overall reported the following: Compared with non-shared clonotypes, clonotypes shared by all four sorted-subset donors had higher generation probabilities. Naive subsets generally had larger estimated clonotype richness than memory subsets did. Pairwise subsampling indicated that sequencing depth was expected to affect the degree of clonotype sharing among donors. Because the study included a small number of donors, the genetic and exposure-history diversity represented was limited. Sampling was restricted to blood, and TCR repertoires in tissues likely differ from the TCR repertoires found in blood. Incomplete sequencing was indicated by rarefaction of sorted-subset datasets, despite the large sequencing depth. Across a handful of donors, about 4.5% of naive CD4, approximately 4% of naive CD8, 2.3% of memory CD4, and about 0.4% of memory CD8 clonotypes were shared.

Notes on this clone: The antigen this receptor binds is unknown. Per-nucleotide qualities are absent, and no much larger clonotype sits a single base away.

The donors were healthy, HIV-negative adults who had no recently reported acute infections or vaccinations. Only Caucasian adults living in Nashville, Tennessee, USA were represented among the donors. CD4+ T cells were enriched by magnetic negative selection, after which naive cells were positively selected on CD45RA and the negative fraction was taken as the memory subset. Blood was collected by leukapheresis, and PBMCs were isolated by Ficoll-Histopaque density gradient centrifugation and then cryopreserved in liquid nitrogen vapor phase. Purity and quantity of every magnetically sorted T cell population were checked by analytical flow cytometry. Genomic DNA was isolated from each sorted fraction and quantified by UV absorbance on a Nanodrop 2000c. Using the deep immunoSEQ assay, multiplex PCR amplified TCR CDR3 regions from genomic DNA. Extracted genomic DNA from each cell subset was spread evenly across all wells of several immunoSEQ 96-well plates, with each plate serving as a replicate. Each replicate PCR for sorted subsets received about 220 ng genomic DNA, equal to roughly 30,000 T cell genomes. Purified libraries were quantified with a Qubit 3.0 fluorometer, sized on a Bioanalyzer 2100, and re-quantified with the KAPA Library Quantification kit. Every immunoSEQ 96-well plate was sequenced on a dedicated single-read 150-cycle Illumina NextSeq 550 flow cell. On the authors' methods: The immunoSEQ output contained only junctional sequences without quality scores, so filtering could not match that applied to full-length reads. Sequences were annotated with PyIR, a Python wrapper for IgBLAST v1.9, and V/J genes and CDR3 were assigned using IMGT germline references. Reads were filtered out if the reads had weak V/J assignments (E-value above 1e-6), no CDR3, stop codons, out-of-frame junctions, or ambiguous translated residues. V3J clonotypes were defined as sequences sharing an identical inferred V gene, J gene, and CDR3 amino acid sequence. Percentage overlap between repertoires was computed as shared unique clonotypes divided by the size of the smaller repertoire. Repertoire richness was assessed with RTK rarefaction, the Chao1 estimator, and Recon v2.1 estimates of unobserved clonotypes. Generation probabilities for all TCRbeta clonotypes obtained by the gDNA method from a handful of donors were computed using OLGA. The table was pulled from immuneACCESS by TCRdb, which kept in-frame rearrangements only. Such tables lose some clones; where checked, under half of the loss comes from unresolved V genes, and the rest has no known cause. That table is the source of V, J and clone size, and D and trimming were worked out from the DNA. This sample lists approximately 2.5 million clones; around 90% were detected once. Clones ranked in the top ten supply 0.11% to 0.15% of the sample.

The TCR sequence derives from a man aged 18 to 35 in good health. The material sequenced was naive CD4+ T cells sorted from blood. Taken with the paper, the label for cell subset or site translates to: CD45RA+ positively selected.

CDR3 protein: CSAAGSGYTDTQYF. The DNA is as follows: TGCAGTGCTGCAGGCAGCGGTTACACAGATACGCAGTATTTT. This chain is built from TRBV29-1 and TRBJ2-3; the D gene is perhaps TRBD2, on 5 matching bases. CDR1 and CDR2 were assigned from the germline V gene as SQVTM and ANQGSEA. From cysteine to phenylalanine, the CDR3 is 14 amino acids long. CDR3 DNA only is kept here, 42 bases in frame from base 1.